This T cell receptor (beta chain) comes out of a study of blood T cell repertoires in COVID-19. Across the whole study: Sites across the United States, Italy and Spain contributed samples from acute and convalescent COVID-19. Sources were T cells, B-cell-depleted T cells, or PBMCs; the material itself was cDNA or gDNA.

Germline V gene sequence: CDR1 SEHNR, CDR2 FQNEAQ (reference sequence). The CDR3 is 14 amino acids. Trimming cost V 3 bases and J 4 bases; bases outside gene matches: 2. How the authors handled the data: Cell counts per sample came from amplifying reference gene primers. Libraries were prepared by immunoSEQ multiplex PCR; TCRdb keeps only in-frame clonotypes and omits some of them. V and J calls and clone size come straight from that table; D and trimming were deduced from the DNA. The sample holds around 80,000 clones, 75% to 95% seen once. This TCR was recovered from an elderly woman with acute or convalescent COVID-19. V gene TRBV7-9 combines with J gene TRBJ2-2, with TRBD1 identical over 7 bases. Sequencing was performed on peripheral blood. CDR3 protein: CASSLGQPTGELFF. CDR3 sequence (DNA): TGTGCCAGCAGCTTGGGACAGCCCACCGGGGAGCTGTTTTTT.